Below are 6 T cell receptor beta chains sequenced from a single sample in a study of CD8 T cells in Susac syndrome. When the RNA was reverse transcribed, random hexamers were used with an input of about 0.5 to 1 ug. TCRdb re-derived calls from the immunoSEQ multiplex PCR reads in MiXCR, one entry per CDR3 protein. The sample has 300,000 to 350,000 distinct CDR3 sequences; around 90% are singletons. Sequences were obtained from CD4+ T cells from PBMCs. The receptors originated from a human donor with multiple sclerosis.

This clonotype has just one count. V usage is TRBV5-6 and J usage is TRBJ2-2; TRBD2 matches 12 bases. This CDR3 is 16 amino acids long. The ends lost 0 bases at V and 3 bases at J; junction bases unmatched: 0. Germline CDR1 reads SGHDT; CDR2 reads YYEEEE. The CDR3 DNA reads as TGTGCCAGCAGCTTGGGACTAGCGGGAGACACCGGGGAGCTGTTTTTT. This codes for CASSLGLAGDTGELFF.

The chain carries TRBV19 and TRBJ2-3; D possibly corresponds to TRBD2 (6 bases). V was shortened by 3 bases and J by 0 bases, with 13 bases between the two germline ends. The germline gives CDR1 LNHDA, CDR2 SQIVND (reference sequence). The CDR3 length is 16 residues. CDR3 residues: CASSMGGQASTDTQYF. For the CDR3, the DNA is TGTGCCAGTAGTATGGGGGGTCAGGCCAGCACAGATACGCAGTATTTT.

The rearrangement links TRBV30 to TRBJ2-5, with 7 bases identical to TRBD2. The CDR3 contains 15 residues. The trim removed 2 bases at V and 5 bases at J, leaving 11 bases unmatched. Per the germline V gene, CDR1 is GTSNPN and CDR2 is SVGIG (reference sequence). The CDR3 sequence: CAWSLRGFGGETQYF. The CDR3 DNA follows: TGTGCCTGGAGTTTGAGGGGCTTCGGGGGGGAGACCCAGTACTTC.

The CDR3 protein is CSVVEGNLNYGYTF. CDR3 DNA sequence: TGCAGCGTTGTAGAAGGGAATCTAAACTATGGCTACACCTTC. The rearrangement joins TRBV29-1 to TRBJ1-2; no reliable D call. The CDR3 is 14 residues long. The V end lost 4 bases, the J end lost 2 bases, and 14 bases lay between the germline ends. Germline CDR1 reads SQVTM; CDR2 reads ANQGSEA.

The chain carries TRBV18 and TRBJ1-1; D not certain. The V end was cut by 0 bases, the J end by 5 bases, with 10 bases between. Per germline, CDR1 KGHSH and CDR2 LQKENI. The CDR3 is 14 amino acids. The CDR3 loop is CASSPPAGRTEAFF. The CDR3 bases are TGTGCCAGCTCACCACCGGCGGGGAGGACTGAAGCTTTCTTT.

This clonotype was counted a single time. This chain connects TRBV30 to TRBJ2-7; TRBD1 might be the D (5 bases). CDR1 and CDR2 from the germline V gene are GTSNPN and SVGIG (reference sequence). The germline V and J ends were trimmed by 0 bases and 5 bases, with 20 bases remaining between them. The CDR3 totals 16 residues. CDR3 DNA: TGTGCCTGGAGTGTACGTTTGGCACAGGCCGGGCACGAGCAGTACTTC. This gives the protein CAWSVRLAQAGHEQYF.